Following are 4 T cell receptor beta chains from one sample sequenced in a study of cytomegalovirus exposure and HLA in healthy donors. Profiled with immunoSEQ multiplex PCR; TCRdb holds only in-frame clones, not every one. The table lists some 330,000 clones, 75% to 90% of them singletons. The sample comprised PBMCs. The receptor source for this set is a woman between 18 and 29 years old in good health and CMV-seronegative.

The chain is built from TRBV27 and TRBJ2-5, with D possibly matching TRBD1 (5 bases). The V gene lost 1 base and the J gene lost 3 bases, with 9 bases spanning the gap. In germline, CDR1 is MNHEY, CDR2 SMNVEV (reference sequence). The length of the CDR3 is 14 residues. The CDR3 nucleotides read TGTGCCAGCAGTTTATTGGGGCCCGAAGAGACCCAGTACTTC. It encodes CASSLLGPEETQYF.

This clone came up once. This chain uses TRBV5-1 with TRBJ2-7; maybe TRBD2 (5 bases). CDR1 SGHRS and CDR2 YFSETQ come from the germline V gene. The CDR3 length is 15 residues. V lost 7 bases and J lost 1, with 18 bases in between. CDR3 bases: TGCGCCAGCGGAGGACCTGGCGGTCCTTCCTACGAGCAGTACTTC. It yields the protein CASGGPGGPSYEQYF.

This chain joins TRBV7-9 and TRBJ1-1; TRBD1 agrees at 9 bases. Losses at the gene ends were 2 bases for V and 4 bases for J; bases not matched to a gene: 8. CDR1 and CDR2 (germline): SEHNR, FQNEAQ (reference sequence). CDR3 size: 16 residues. CDR3 DNA sequence: TGTGCCAGCAGCTTAACTCGGACAGGGGCGACCACTGAAGCTTTCTTT. Translation gives CASSLTRTGATTEAFF.

The chain couples TRBV4-1 to TRBJ1-2; 10 nucleotides line up with TRBD1. Per germline, CDR1 MGHRA and CDR2 YSYEKL. J gave up 5 bases and V 3 bases, and 12 bases lay outside the gene matches. This CDR3 comprises 17 residues. The CDR3 bases are TGCGCCAGCAGCCAGGCGGACAGGGGGGGCCAACGGTATGGCTACACCTTC. Amino acid sequence: CASSQADRGGQRYGYTF.